Below are 29 T cell receptor beta chains sequenced from a single sample in a study of blood T cell repertoires in COVID-19. The protocol was immunoSEQ multiplex PCR, while the TCRdb copy is restricted to in-frame clones and leaves out a portion. The table lists roughly 230,000 clones, around 85% of them singletons. The sequenced sample consisted of peripheral blood. The source is an elderly woman with acute or convalescent COVID-19.

This clone occurred a few times. The chain joins TRBV5-4 to TRBJ2-2; 11 positions agree with TRBD2. The CDR3 runs 18 residues. Germline-derived CDR1 and CDR2 are SGHNT and YYREEE (reference sequence). J gave up 5 bases and V 4 bases, and 13 bases lay outside the gene matches. The CDR3 nucleotides are TGTGCCAGCAGCCCTGGAGGTAGCGGGAGGGTAAATACCGGGGAGCTGTTTTTT. It specifies CASSPGGSGRVNTGELFF.

The J gene is TRBJ1-3, the V gene TRBV4-1; 10 bases are shared with TRBD1. Germline V gene sequence: CDR1 MGHRA, CDR2 YSYEKL. This CDR3 is 15 amino acids long. Trimming took 1 base from V and 4 from J; bases not matched to a gene: 1. Here the CDR3 DNA reads TGCGCCAGCAGCCAAGGGGACAGGGGCGGAAACACCATATATTTT. Encoded protein: CASSQGDRGGNTIYF.

The chain employs TRBV28 and TRBJ1-1; tentatively, D is TRBD1 (5 bases). Between the trimmed V and J ends, which lost 10 bases and 4 bases, there was a span of 16 bases. The length of the CDR3 is 13 residues. Germline lookup yields CDR1 MDHEN and CDR2 SYDVKM. Here the CDR3 reads CAIRPGKSTEAFF. The CDR3 region has the DNA TGTGCCATCCGGCCAGGGAAGAGCACTGAAGCTTTCTTT.

In its sample, this clone was seen a few times. The chain uses TRBV7-3 and TRBJ2-3; 8 nucleotides line up with TRBD2. The CDR3 covers 14 residues. Germline lookup yields CDR1 SGHTA and CDR2 FQGTGA. Unmatched junction bases numbered 8, after V lost 6 bases and J lost 6 bases. The CDR3 bases are TGTGCCAGCAGTCCGGGACTAGTAACCGATACGCAGTATTTT. Residues: CASSPGLVTDTQYF.

The rearrangement joins TRBV5-5 to TRBJ1-3, with 7 bases fitting TRBD1. The CDR3 runs 15 residues. Per the germline V gene, CDR1 is SGHKS and CDR2 is YYEKEE (reference sequence). The junction had 8 bases not matched to a gene; V was cut back by 0 bases and J by 8 bases. The CDR3 sequence: CASSLGAGGRYTIYF. The CDR3 coding sequence is TGTGCCAGCAGCTTGGGGGCAGGGGGGAGATACACCATATATTTT.

The CDR3 DNA reads TGTGCCAGCAGCGTGACAGGGCTCCCCCCCTACAATGAGCAGTTCTTC. It yields the protein CASSVTGLPPYNEQFF. This sequence joins TRBV9 and TRBJ2-1; TRBD1 matches 7 bases. CDR1 SGDLS and CDR2 YYNGEE come from the germline V gene. The CDR3 sequence is 16 residues long. V shed 2 bases, J shed 2 bases, and the junction held 7 bases outside the gene matches.

The chain uses TRBV6-1 and TRBJ2-5; 10 bases are shared with TRBD2. Trimming removed 1 base from V and 0 bases from J; junction bases left unmatched: 2. Germline CDR1 reads MNHNS; CDR2 reads SASEGT. The CDR3 sequence is 16 residues long. CDR3 in amino acids: CASSEVSGGNQETQYF. The CDR3 nucleotides are TGTGCCAGCAGTGAAGTTAGCGGGGGGAACCAAGAGACCCAGTACTTC.

The chain has TRBV18 and TRBJ2-7, with 9 positions matching TRBD1. This CDR3 is built from 13 residues. The V and J ends lost 5 bases and 3 bases, in that order; junction bases with no gene match: 2. Germline V lookup: CDR1 KGHSH, CDR2 LQKENI. Here the CDR3 DNA reads TGTGCCAGCTCATGGGACAGGGACTACGAGCAGTACTTC. Translating it yields CASSWDRDYEQYF.

The V gene is TRBV19, the J gene TRBJ2-2; D perhaps matches TRBD1 (7 bases). The CDR3 has 14 amino acids. From germline, CDR1 is LNHDA and CDR2 SQIVND (reference sequence). V gave up 4 bases and J gave up 8 bases, with 14 bases separating them. The CDR3 coding sequence is TGTGCCAGTAGTAGAAACAGGGGAGGTGGGGAGCTGTTTTTT. As protein: CASSRNRGGGELFF.

The V and J genes are TRBV18 and TRBJ1-1; D possibly corresponds to TRBD1 (5 bases). Trimming removed 3 bases from V and 8 bases from J, with 10 bases in between. Per germline, CDR1 KGHSH and CDR2 LQKENI. This CDR3 region has 12 residues. DNA for the CDR3: TGTGCCAGCTCACCTTGGGGCAGAGAAGCTTTCTTT. Translation gives CASSPWGREAFF. Combining the CDR3 with reference TRBV18 and TRBJ1-1 gives the whole variable domain NAGVMQNPRHLVRRRGQEARLRCSPMKGHSHVYWYRQLPEEGLKFMVYLQKENIIDESGMPKERFSAEFPKEGPSILRIQQVVRGDSAAYFCASSPWGREAFFGQGTRLTVV.

V gene TRBV3-1 (or the pseudogene TRBV3-2) combines with J gene TRBJ2-1; TRBD1 agrees at 11 bases. Germline V gene data show CDR1 as LGHDT and CDR2 as YNNKEL (reference sequence). There are 15 residues in the CDR3. J gave up 7 bases and V 4 bases, and 6 bases lay outside the gene matches. CDR3 sequence reads: CASSLGTGGRNEQFF. The CDR3 coding sequence is TGTGCCAGCAGCCTAGGGACAGGGGGGAGAAATGAGCAGTTCTTC.

This chain links TRBV11-1 with TRBJ2-1; tentatively, D is TRBD1 (6 bases). Germline V gene sequence: CDR1 SGHAT, CDR2 FQDESV (reference sequence). This CDR3 region has 15 residues. V was shortened by 5 bases and J by 7 bases, with 18 bases between the two germline ends. The CDR3 loop reads CASSPKGQRGNEQFF. In DNA, the CDR3 is TGTGCCAGCAGCCCCAAGGGACAAAGAGGGAATGAGCAGTTCTTC.

The CDR3 DNA sequence: TGTGCCAGCAGCTTGGTTCCAGGGAATCAGCCCCAGCATTTT. This codes for CASSLVPGNQPQHF. The J gene is TRBJ1-5, the V gene TRBV5-8; tentative D call: TRBD1 (5 bases). The length of the CDR3 is 14 residues. Germline V lookup: CDR1 SGHTS, CDR2 YDEGEE. Trimming stripped 0 bases from V and 4 bases from J, with 8 bases between.

The chain carries TRBV11-2 and TRBJ2-3; D is undetermined. V gave up 1 base and J gave up 2 bases, with 10 bases separating them. The CDR3 contains 15 residues. Germline CDR1 and CDR2: SGHAT and FQNNGV. The CDR3 DNA is TGTGCCAGCAGCTTAGTATCCCAGAACACAGATACGCAGTATTTT. Its protein is CASSLVSQNTDTQYF.

This clone was observed a handful of times. This sequence joins TRBV4-1 and TRBJ1-4; tentatively, D is TRBD1 (5 bases). Germline values: CDR1 MGHRA, CDR2 YSYEKL. The CDR3 is 16 residues long. Trimming stripped 0 bases from V and 10 bases from J, with 18 bases between. The CDR3 coding sequence is TGCGCCAGCAGCCAAGATCCTTATATACCGGGACTAAAACTGTTTTTT. Translating it yields CASSQDPYIPGLKLFF.

The chain employs TRBV4-1 and TRBJ2-7; D may be TRBD2 (6 bases). The CDR3 runs to 18 residues. The V end lost 5 bases, the J end lost 2 bases, and 25 bases lay between the germline ends. Germline CDR1 is MGHRA and CDR2 is YSYEKL. The CDR3 sequence: CASSIRDWVGGAPYEQYF. The CDR3 DNA is TGCGCCAGCAGCATCCGGGACTGGGTGGGCGGGGCACCCTACGAGCAGTACTTC.

The chain carries TRBV11-2 and TRBJ2-2, with 12 bases matching TRBD2. Germline assignment: CDR1 SGHAT and CDR2 FQNNGV. CDR3 length equals 18 residues. Trimming took 3 bases from V and 1 from J; bases not matched to a gene: 6. The CDR3 protein is CASSFGLAGSQNTGELFF. CDR3 in DNA: TGTGCCAGCAGCTTTGGACTAGCGGGGAGTCAGAACACCGGGGAGCTGTTTTTT.

The chain recombines TRBV11-3 with TRBJ2-7; TRBD1 matches 7 bases. From germline, CDR1 is SGHNT and CDR2 YENEEA. This CDR3 region has 13 residues. V trimming: 8 bases; J trimming: 0 bases; junction bases outside the gene matches: 4. In nucleotides, the CDR3 is TGTGCCAGCGCTCACAGGGGCTCCTACGAGCAGTACTTC. It encodes CASAHRGSYEQYF. Full variable domain (outside the CDR3, taken from reference TRBV11-3 and TRBJ2-7): EAGVVQSPRYKIIEKKQPVAFWCNPISGHNTLYWYLQNLGQGPELLIRYENEEAVDDSQLPKDRFSAERLKGVDSTLKIQPAELGDSAVYLCASAHRGSYEQYFGPGTRLTVT.

The chain employs TRBV5-1 and TRBJ2-1; TRBD2 might be the D (5 bases). This CDR3 is 16 amino acids long. V was shortened by 1 base and J by 0 bases, with 11 bases between the two germline ends. Germline CDR1 SGHRS, CDR2 YFSETQ. CDR3 sequence reads: CASSLSGSSSYNEQFF. In nucleotides, the CDR3 is TGCGCCAGCAGCTTGAGCGGATCTAGCTCCTACAATGAGCAGTTCTTC.

V gene TRBV4-1 combines with J gene TRBJ2-6; a possible D gene is TRBD2 (5 bases). Trimming cost V 0 bases and J 4 bases, with 10 bases left between them. CDR1 and CDR2 (germline): MGHRA, YSYEKL. The CDR3 covers 16 residues. CDR3 in DNA: TGCGCCAGCAGCCAAGATAGAGGGATGGGGGCCAACGTCCTGACTTTC. Its protein product is CASSQDRGMGANVLTF.

The J gene is TRBJ2-1, the V gene TRBV5-1; 8 bases align to TRBD1. The trim removed 2 bases at V and 7 bases at J, leaving 14 bases unmatched. Germline assignment: CDR1 SGHRS and CDR2 YFSETQ. The CDR3 is made up of 17 amino acids. This CDR3 is CASSFLTGANLRNEQFF. CDR3 DNA: TGCGCCAGCAGCTTTTTGACAGGGGCAAATTTGCGGAATGAGCAGTTCTTC.

This clone has just a few counts. CDR3 bases: TGTGCCAGCAGTTTACAGCCAGGCAATTACATTCAGTACTTC. It codes for CASSLQPGNYIQYF. This chain links TRBV27 with TRBJ2-4; D not resolved. The CDR3 contains 14 residues. Between the trimmed V and J ends, which lost 2 bases and 8 bases, there was a span of 13 bases. CDR1 and CDR2 from the germline V gene are MNHEY and SMNVEV (reference sequence).

The J gene is TRBJ1-2, the V gene TRBV12-3 or TRBV12-4; D gene unclear. The CDR3 is 13 amino acids. Trimming removed 1 base from V and 5 bases from J, with 8 bases in between. This CDR3 is CASSLGEPYGYTF. The CDR3 DNA reads TGTGCCAGCAGTTTAGGGGAGCCGTATGGCTACACCTTC.

V usage is TRBV13 and J usage is TRBJ2-7; the D is unclear. CDR1 is PRHDT, CDR2 FYEKMQ, per germline (reference sequence). This CDR3 region has 14 residues. V was trimmed by 5 bases and J by 1 base, leaving 12 bases between them. CDR3 bases: TGTGCCAGCAGCGCCAGAACTACTTCCTACGAGCAGTACTTC. This translates into CASSARTTSYEQYF.

The rearrangement links TRBV18 to TRBJ1-2; weak D call: TRBD1 (6 bases). Germline V gives CDR1 KGHSH, CDR2 LQKENI. V was clipped by 6 bases and J by 6 bases, with 14 bases between them. The CDR3 runs 13 residues. The CDR3 is CASSTTGLDGYTF. In nucleotides, the CDR3 is TGTGCCAGCTCCACTACAGGGTTGGATGGCTACACCTTC.

The V gene is TRBV19, the J gene TRBJ1-2, with 10 bases identical to TRBD1. CDR1 and CDR2 (germline): LNHDA, SQIVND (reference sequence). The CDR3 consists of 17 residues. Losses at the gene ends were 1 base for V and 0 bases for J; bases not matched to a gene: 5. CDR3 amino acids: CASSIGDRGPSNYGYTF. The CDR3 region has the DNA TGTGCCAGTAGTATAGGGGACAGGGGTCCCTCTAACTATGGCTACACCTTC.

The count of this clone is one. The chain is built from TRBV7-2 and TRBJ1-6; the D is unclear. Trimming removed 1 base from V and 7 bases from J, with 11 bases in between. The germline CDR1 and CDR2 sequences are SGHTA and FQGNSA. The CDR3 runs 15 residues. The CDR3, as DNA: TGTGCCAGCAGCTTAGGCGCCGGGGAGAATTCACCCCTCCACTTT. This codes for CASSLGAGENSPLHF.

In this sample, this clone turned up once. The gene calls are TRBV18 and TRBJ2-2; 9 nucleotides agree with TRBD1. From germline, CDR1 is KGHSH and CDR2 LQKENI. The J segment lost 2 bases and the V segment lost 2 bases, leaving 6 bases of the junction unmatched. The CDR3 runs 17 residues. The CDR3 reads CASSPIRTGVNTGELFF. Here the CDR3 DNA reads TGTGCCAGCTCACCAATCAGGACAGGGGTTAACACCGGGGAGCTGTTTTTT.

The V gene is TRBV6-5, the J gene TRBJ2-5, with TRBD2 matching over 9 bases. V shed 6 bases and J 5 bases; nucleotides not matched to a gene: 7. CDR1 MNHEY and CDR2 SVGAGI come from the germline V gene. The CDR3 is 14 residues long. CDR3 amino acids: CASSLGLARETQYF. In DNA form, the CDR3 reads TGTGCCAGCAGCTTGGGACTAGCTCGGGAGACCCAGTACTTC.